This TCR beta chain was captured by sequencing in a study of cytomegalovirus exposure and HLA in healthy donors. Regarding the study as a whole: While the bulk of TCR sequences proved rare, some public TCRs turned up in many donors. Confirmation in vitro established that a few CMV-associated chains were specific for CMV antigens. Sequences of the TCR beta chain were said to predict the HLA-A and HLA-B alleles of most subjects accurately. Across all donors, roughly uniform sequencing depth was an assumption of the presence/absence analyses.

This clone was observed a single time. Antigen: not known. PCR primers comprised 60 Vbeta and 13 Jbeta primers. Some clones are missing from TCRdb's copy, which holds only in-frame ones; the method was immunoSEQ multiplex PCR. The profile shows about 210,000 clones, around 80% of them singletons. Sequenced: PBMCs. This TCR derives from a man aged 35 to 55 in good health and CMV-seropositive.

Written as DNA, the CDR3 is TGTGCCAGCAGTCTAGGACAGGGGGCTTATAGCAATCAGCCCCAGCATTTT. This sequence encodes CASSLGQGAYSNQPQHF. J is TRBJ1-5 and V is TRBV2; 11 bases are a match to TRBD1. The junction had 6 bases not matched to a gene; V was cut back by 5 bases and J by 0 bases. This CDR3 region has 17 residues. Looked up from germline, CDR1 is SNHLY and CDR2 is FYNNEI.